This T cell receptor beta chain was retrieved from a study of human T cells and chemical hapten exposure (TCRdb year 2021). In the study overall: For sensitization, 2% DPC in acetone was applied to a roughly 2 cm by roughly 2 cm area of upper inner arm skin. About 28 alopecia patients gave blood for TCR sequencing at one to four time points (pre-sensitization, 2, 6 and 24 weeks). Weekly therapeutic DPC doses were additionally applied to the scalp of patients throughout the approximately 24-week study period. The study tracked peripheral blood TCR repertoire changes in vivo during primary and secondary sensitization to the hapten diphenylcyclopropenone (DPC) in alopecia patients. Libraries were combined into a pool for sequencing, and differences in TCR yield between samples came mainly from small differences in library volumes within the pool. Patient blood was sampled pre-sensitization (week 0) and at 2, 6 and about 24 weeks after DPC sensitization. The patient cohort, mostly female, included alopecia areata with under or over 50% scalp involvement, alopecia totalis and alopecia universalis. Patch testing was done on the upper back using Finn chambers containing 0.01% DPC, and results were scored after 6 days according to International Contact Dermatitis Research Group standards. What the research found in general, with its limitations: Because every patient had alopecia, a presumed autoimmune disease, the patients' immune response might differ from that of healthy individuals. The number of PT1 expanded TCRs positively correlated with patch test score, significant at thresholds 8, 16 and 32 but not 4. DPC sensitization did not change the number of TCRs with a frequency above 1 in 1000, and there was no evidence of changes in global repertoire structure. Compared with pre-sensitization or healthy control sets, expanded TCRs formed significantly more large CDR3 similarity clusters, which is consistent with antigen-driven responses. After repeated subsampling, changes were observed in the strength of the expansion versus patch-test correlation and in the threshold at which the correlation became significant.

This clonotype was counted between two and nine times. The antigen it recognizes is unknown. No much larger clone exists at a distance of one base, and base qualities are not known. In the paper's terms, the time point label means: patch test 2, 6 weeks after DPC sensitization. The sample's treatment or condition label, in plain terms: therapeutic diphenylcyclopropenone sensitization with weekly scalp DPC. Blood at each patch-test visit was drawn before the patch test was applied. Eligible patients were aged 18 to 70, diagnosed with alopecia, deemed suitable for DPC therapy, and excluded if pregnant. Total RNA was extracted from unfractionated whole blood that had been collected in Tempus Blood RNA tubes. The CDR3 contains 18 residues, cysteine and phenylalanine counted. Just the 54-base CDR3 DNA is kept, in frame starting at base 1. CDR1 and CDR2 are drawn from the germline V gene: KGHSH, LQKENI. V is pruned by 3 bases and J by 10 bases, leaving 16 bases of the junction without a gene match.

Libraries were prepared through RACE. Sequencing was carried out with a NextSeq 500. During library preparation, unique molecular identifiers were attached to individual cDNA molecules so that TCRs could be counted in a quantitative, reproducible way. For every blood RNA sample, sequencing covered both the TCR alpha and TCR beta chains. Concerning the study's data processing: The median number of TCRs per sample was roughly 94,000, ranging from about 20,000 to 690,600. The Decombinator software suite was used to annotate the V, J and CDR3 of the TCR reads. For PS versus PT1 abundance plots, all samples were subsampled to the same number of TCRs (28,000). Expanded TCRs were defined as absent before sensitization and observed at least eight times at the 2-week time point. The public reads were run again by TCRdb, first through fastp at Q25 and then through MiXCR, and only productive beta chains were kept. CDR3 protein duplicates are merged, each entry listing the most common genes and DNA. TCRdb's processing, not the authors' own work, is the source of the V and J calls. This sample comprises some 100,000 distinct CDR3 sequences, around 9.3% of them detected only once. The top ten hold approximately 2% of the sample.

The receptor comes from a woman aged 40 to 50 with alopecia areata. Some clones in this sample may be carry-over from other donors' samples. The sequences come from whole blood, collected in connection with sensitization to the hapten diphenylcyclopropenone (DPC). The rearrangement joined TRBV18 to TRBJ2-1; 12 bases in between match TRBD2. The CDR3 reads as follows: CASSPNSQTSGSPNEQFF. The DNA sequence follows: TGTGCCAGCTCACCGAACTCACAGACTAGCGGGAGCCCCAACGAGCAGTTCTTC.